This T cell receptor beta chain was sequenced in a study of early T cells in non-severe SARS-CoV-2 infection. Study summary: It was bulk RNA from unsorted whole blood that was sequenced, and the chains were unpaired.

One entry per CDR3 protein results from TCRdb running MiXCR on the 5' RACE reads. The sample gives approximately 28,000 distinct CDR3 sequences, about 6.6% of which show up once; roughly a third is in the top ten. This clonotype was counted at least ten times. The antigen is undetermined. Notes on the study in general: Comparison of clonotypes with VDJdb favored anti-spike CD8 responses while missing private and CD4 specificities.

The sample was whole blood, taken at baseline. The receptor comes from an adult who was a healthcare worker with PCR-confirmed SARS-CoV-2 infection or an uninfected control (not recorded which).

Here the CDR3 reads CASSLDRGEQFF. The CDR3 region has the DNA TGTGCCAGCAGCTTAGACCGGGGTGAGCAGTTCTTC. The chain joins TRBV13 to TRBJ2-1; maybe TRBD2 (5 bases). This CDR3 region has 12 residues. V was clipped by 1 base and J by 9 bases, with 7 bases between them. Germline V gene lookup returns CDR1 PRHDT and CDR2 FYEKMQ (reference sequence). The whole variable domain, remainder taken from reference TRBV13 and TRBJ2-1, is AAGVIQSPRHLIKEKRETATLKCYPIPRHDTVYWYQQGPGQDPQFLISFYEKMQSDKGSIPDRFSAQQFSDYHSELNMSSLELGDSALYFCASSLDRGEQFFGPGTRLTVL.